The present T cell receptor beta chain was sequenced within a study of cytomegalovirus exposure and HLA in healthy donors. Study summary: The platform used for the approximately 130 validation repertoires matched that of the roughly 700 first-cohort repertoires, a later analysis reported. Study-level points and caveats: It was 160 or so TCR beta chains that were listed as cytomegalovirus-associated. Cytomegalovirus status was reportedly diagnosed by the classifier with high specificity and sensitivity. Despite most TCR sequences being rare, some public TCRs occurred in many donors.

A word on this clone: Its target is not known.

Assay: immunoSEQ multiplex PCR; the TCRdb copy retains only in-frame clones and omits some. The top ten clones hold about 16% of a sample with 150,000 to 200,000 clones, around 84% of them seen once. This CDR3 comprises 13 residues. The V end was cut by 0 bases, the J end by 11 bases, with 14 bases between. Germline loops: CDR1 SGDLS, CDR2 YYNGEE. The sample was PBMCs. The sequence was collected from a man between 18 and 35 years old in good health and CMV-seropositive. This chain links TRBV9 with TRBJ1-1; maybe TRBD1 (6 bases). The CDR3, as DNA: TGTGCCAGCAGCGTAGCCCAGGGGTCGGTCGCTTTCTTT. Amino acids: CASSVAQGSVAFF.